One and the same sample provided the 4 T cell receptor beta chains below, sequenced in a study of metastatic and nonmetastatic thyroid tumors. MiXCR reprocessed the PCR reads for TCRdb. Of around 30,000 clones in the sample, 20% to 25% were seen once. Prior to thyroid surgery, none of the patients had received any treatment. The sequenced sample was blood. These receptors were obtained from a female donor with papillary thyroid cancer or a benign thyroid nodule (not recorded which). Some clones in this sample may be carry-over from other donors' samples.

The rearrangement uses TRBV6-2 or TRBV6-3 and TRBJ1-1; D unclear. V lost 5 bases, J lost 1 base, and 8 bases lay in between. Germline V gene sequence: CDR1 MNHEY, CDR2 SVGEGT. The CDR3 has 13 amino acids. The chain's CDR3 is CASSTRANTEAFF. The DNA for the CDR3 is TGTGCCAGCAGTACCCGGGCGAACACTGAAGCTTTCTTT.

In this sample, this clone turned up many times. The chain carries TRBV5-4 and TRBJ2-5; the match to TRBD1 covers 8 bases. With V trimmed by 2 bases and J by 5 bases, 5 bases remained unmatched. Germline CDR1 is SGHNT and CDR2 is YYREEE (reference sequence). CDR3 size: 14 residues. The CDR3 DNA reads TGTGCCAGCAGCTTTCAGCAGGGGGCTGAGACCCAGTACTTC. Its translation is CASSFQQGAETQYF.

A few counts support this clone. This CDR3 reads CASSSLHSGKKYEQYF. Written as DNA, the CDR3 is TGTGCCAGCAGTTCCCTCCACAGCGGGAAGAAGTACGAGCAGTACTTC. The V gene is TRBV6-5, the J gene TRBJ2-7; 7 bases are shared with TRBD2. The V segment lost 4 bases and the J segment 4 bases; nucleotides outside the gene matches: 13. CDR1 is MNHEY and CDR2 is SVGAGI in the germline V gene. CDR3 size: 16 residues.

The CDR3 spells CASITREASCTF. CDR3 in DNA: TGTGCCAGCATCACCCGGGAGGCAAGCTGCACCTTC. The gene calls are TRBV7-2 and TRBJ1-2, with D unclear. The V end was cut by 7 bases, the J end by 13 bases, with 19 bases between. This CDR3 comprises 12 residues. CDR1 is SGHTA, CDR2 FQGNSA, per germline.